This TCR beta chain was recovered during a study of blood T cell repertoires in COVID-19. Germline CDR1 reads ENHRY; CDR2 reads SYGVKD. V shed 4 bases, J shed 4 bases, and the junction held 7 bases outside the gene matches. The CDR3 totals 15 residues. Sequencing was performed with immunoSEQ multiplex PCR; in TCRdb, only in-frame clones are kept and a portion is missing. The table has 250,000 to 350,000 clones, approximately 92% seen once. The rearrangement joins TRBV10-3 to TRBJ1-1; 9 bases match TRBD1. The TCR originated in a woman in her twenties or thirties who had recovered from COVID-19. The sequenced sample consisted of PBMCs or T cells enriched from blood (not recorded which). CDR3 sequence (DNA): TGTGCCATCAGTGCCCCGGGACAGGGTGGCACTGAAGCTTTCTTT. Amino acid sequence: CAISAPGQGGTEAFF.